The rows below give T cell receptor beta chains drawn from one sample of a study of regulatory T cells in long-lasting Graves disease. MiXCR, applied by TCRdb to the multiplex PCR reads, yields one record per CDR3 protein. The sample has roughly 420,000 distinct CDR3 sequences; 16% are singletons. These sequences were also reported in another study, on T cells in Graves' hyperthyroidism and ophthalmopathy.

This material consisted of peripheral blood mononuclear cells (PBMCs), taken at new diagnosis, from a patient treated with antithyroid drugs. These receptor sequences come from a woman aged 18-30 years with Graves disease. Both conserved end residues are part of each CDR3.

TRBV7-3 | CASSLTPDYNEQFF
TRBV5-1 | CASSLVSGPPYNEQFF
TRBV10-2 | CASRIEGRAGELFF
TRBV7-2 | CASSLAPDYNTEAFF
TRBV30 | CAWSVGGTSGRTDTQYF
TRBV29-1 | CSVRTSGSSYNEQFF
TRBV29-1 | CSVEMSSPRRSYGYTF
TRBV6-1 | CASARSLTDTQYF
TRBV19 | CASNRGGRNNEQFF
TRBV2 | CASTRVPGDTEAFF
TRBV20-1 | CSAPTGSNQPQHF
TRBV19 | CASSGVGEQFF
TRBV5-1 | CASSSGTSGWISYERYF
TRBV5-1 | CASSERDSYNEQFF
TRBV2 | CASNMIRVDEQYF
TRBV2 | CASSTRSGQGGPYEQYF
TRBV24-1 | CATSDAWTRYNEQFF
TRBV7-2 | CASSRGAIETQYF
TRBV28 | CASSIQIGDTQYF
TRBV10-3 | CAIVNGTGSHEQYF
TRBV2 | CASSRTSGNGDTQYF
TRBV28 | CASRPPGPRATEAFF
TRBV9 | CASSTGSYNEQFF
TRBV20-1 | CSAPAGGPSDTQYF
TRBV3-1 | CASSARGTTEAFF
TRBV20-1 | CSARTSAASSYEQYF
TRBV20-1 | CSARDLALSPDTQYF
TRBV6-1 | CASSRSRQGHTPLGYGYTF
TRBV7-2 | CASSRFPGAPDTQYF
TRBV24-1 | CATSETGGHYGYTF
TRBV2 | CASQTSGFSYEQYF
TRBV7-9 | CASSLAGAGGEQYF